This T cell receptor beta chain was recovered during a study of T cells after yellow fever vaccination. Study-wide findings and caveats: Contamination by abundant bulk-population clonotypes could be present in FACS-sorted repertoires.

At least ten counts were recorded for this clonotype. Its antigen remains unidentified. 5'RACE template switching added a universal primer site and UMIs to TCR cDNA. TCRdb reprocessed the 5' RACE reads with MiXCR, giving one entry per CDR3 protein. The sample has about 260,000 distinct CDR3 sequences, about 5.2% seen once. Germline V gene sequence: CDR1 SGDLS, CDR2 YYNGEE. The CDR3 runs 14 residues. Trimming took 5 bases from V and 4 from J, leaving 15 bases between them. The chain carries TRBV9 and TRBJ1-1, with D possibly TRBD1 on 5 matching bases. Sequenced here: CD4+ T cells sorted from PBMCs, sampled on the day of the yellow fever booster vaccination. The receptor's source is a man between 18 and 29 years old who received the YFV17D yellow fever vaccine. CDR3 DNA: TGTGCCAGCAGTCCCAGCCAGGGTATCACTGAAGCTTTCTTT. This sequence encodes CASSPSQGITEAFF.